Listed here is a single T cell receptor (beta chain). The antigen remains unidentified. The data were obtained in a study of T cell responses to AZD1222 COVID-19 vaccine. Study-wide points: Donors, mostly white British, included more females; clonal diversity was possibly underestimated. Sampling captured repertoires only after the peak T cell response.

The assay was immunoSEQ multiplex PCR, and TCRdb's table has in-frame clones only and misses some. The repertoire holds 150,000 to 180,000 clones, with 70% to 90% as singletons. The CDR3 extends over 13 amino acids. J gave up 4 bases and V 3 bases, and 4 bases lay outside the gene matches. The germline V gene encodes CDR1 DFQATT and CDR2 SNEGSKA (reference sequence). The sample here was peripheral blood, taken after recovery from COVID-19. This receptor was obtained from an adult who had recovered from COVID-19. This chain connects TRBV20-1 to TRBJ1-2; 8 bases line up with TRBD1. CDR3 in amino acids: CSASPGTGYGYTF. The CDR3 nucleotides are TGCAGTGCTAGTCCCGGGACAGGCTATGGCTACACCTTC.